A single sample gave rise to the 29 T cell receptor beta chains below, sequenced in a study of blood T cell repertoires in COVID-19. Assay: immunoSEQ multiplex PCR; the TCRdb copy retains only in-frame clones and omits some. The sample has tens of thousands of clones, 70% to 85% seen once. The material sequenced was peripheral blood. These receptor sequences come from a man in his sixties or seventies with acute or convalescent COVID-19.

The chain employs TRBV29-1 and TRBJ1-4, with a weak D call TRBD1 (6 bases). V was clipped by 6 bases and J by 5 bases, with 16 bases between them. CDR1 and CDR2 from the germline V gene are SQVTM and ANQGSEA. The length of the CDR3 is 14 residues. The chain's CDR3 is CSVTQGGFNEKLFF. The CDR3 coding sequence is TGCAGCGTAACCCAAGGGGGTTTCAATGAAAAACTGTTTTTT.

This chain links TRBV4-2 with TRBJ2-5, with 10 bases fitting TRBD1. V lost 4 bases and J lost 2; bases outside the gene matches: 10. CDR1 LGHNA and CDR2 YNFKEQ come from the germline V gene. The CDR3 spans 17 residues. The CDR3 is CASSLQPDRGLQETQYF. Here the CDR3 DNA reads TGTGCCAGCAGCCTGCAACCAGACAGGGGGCTACAAGAGACCCAGTACTTC.

The CDR3 sequence: CASSTGTGDEKLFF. CDR3 nucleotides: TGTGCCAGCAGCACCGGGACAGGGGACGAAAAACTGTTTTTT. V gene TRBV7-9 combines with J gene TRBJ1-4; 10 bases align to TRBD1. The CDR3 totals 14 residues. Germline CDR1 is SEHNR and CDR2 is FQNEAQ (reference sequence). V lost 5 bases, J lost 8 bases, and 5 bases stayed unmatched.

This clone appeared a single time. The rearrangement joins TRBV7-6 to TRBJ2-3, with 13 bases matching TRBD2. From germline, CDR1 is SGHVS and CDR2 FNYEAQ. The CDR3 consists of 15 residues. Unmatched junction bases numbered 5, after V lost 8 bases and J lost 3 bases. This CDR3 reads CASGMTSGGTDTQYF. In DNA, the CDR3 is TGTGCCAGCGGAATGACTAGCGGGGGGACAGATACGCAGTATTTT.

V gene TRBV4-1 combines with J gene TRBJ1-1; 7 positions match TRBD1. Germline V gene data show CDR1 as MGHRA and CDR2 as YSYEKL. J lost 5 bases, V lost 0 bases, and 12 bases had no gene match. The CDR3 loop spans 17 amino acids. Here the CDR3 DNA reads TGCGCCAGCAGCCAAGATCCACGGTTGAGGGGGCCGACTGAAGCTTTCTTT. It encodes CASSQDPRLRGPTEAFF.

Only one count was recorded for this clone. V is TRBV6-5 and J is TRBJ1-5; 8 bases map to TRBD1. Germline V CDR1 and CDR2: MNHEY, SVGAGI. V was pared by 5 bases and J by 7 bases, with 10 bases of the junction left unmatched. The CDR3 length is 15 residues. The CDR3 nucleotides are TGTGCCAGCAGTAGTGGACAGGGCTCAGGGCAGCCCCAGCATTTT. This codes for CASSSGQGSGQPQHF.

The chain is built from TRBV19 and TRBJ1-2, with 8 positions matching TRBD1. The germline V gene encodes CDR1 LNHDA and CDR2 SQIVND (reference sequence). V lost 5 bases and J lost 8; bases outside the gene matches: 16. The CDR3 consists of 16 residues. The CDR3 DNA follows: TGTGCCAGTAGTTTGGGGACAGGAGGGGGCCCGTTCGGCTACACCTTC. This encodes CASSLGTGGGPFGYTF. Together with reference TRBV19 and TRBJ1-2, the CDR3 gives the full variable domain: DGGITQSPKYLFRKEGQNVTLSCEQNLNHDAMYWYRQDPGQGLRLIYYSQIVNDFQKGDIAEGYSVSREKKESFPLTVTSAQKNPTAFYLCASSLGTGGGPFGYTFGSGTRLTVV.

J is TRBJ2-5 and V is TRBV29-1; a weak D match, TRBD2 (7 bases). The CDR3 runs to 14 residues. Germline V gives CDR1 SQVTM, CDR2 ANQGSEA. Deletions cut 6 bases from V and 5 bases from J, with 19 bases between. The CDR3 DNA reads TGCAGCGTGGATAGGGGGGGACTTAGGGAGACCCAGTACTTC. Amino acids: CSVDRGGLRETQYF.

CDR3 loop: CSAGFTFGYTF. Here the CDR3 DNA reads TGCAGTGCTGGTTTTACTTTTGGCTACACCTTC. The V gene is TRBV20-1, the J gene TRBJ1-2, with D hard to call. Trimming removed 5 bases from V and 7 bases from J, with 11 bases in between. Germline lookup yields CDR1 DFQATT and CDR2 SNEGSKA (reference sequence). This CDR3 is 11 amino acids long.

The genes are TRBV18 and TRBJ2-6, with D possibly TRBD2 on 5 matching bases. Trimming shortened V by 4 bases and J by 0 bases, and 13 bases separated the two germline ends. The CDR3 has 17 amino acids. Germline CDR1 and CDR2: KGHSH and LQKENI. CDR3 region: CASSQEVLNSGANVLTF. CDR3 coding DNA: TGTGCCAGCTCACAGGAGGTCTTAAACTCTGGGGCCAACGTCCTGACTTTC.

There are a few counts of this clone. This chain connects TRBV6-5 to TRBJ1-3; 11 bases match TRBD1. J gave up 4 bases and V 6 bases, and 5 bases lay outside the gene matches. This CDR3 contains 15 residues. CDR1 and CDR2 (germline): MNHEY, SVGAGI. The CDR3 sequence: CASRDRGRAGNTIYF. DNA of the CDR3: TGTGCCAGCAGGGACAGGGGGCGAGCGGGAAACACCATATATTTT.

This clone was detected once. The chain joins TRBV6-4 to TRBJ1-5; 7 positions match TRBD1. V gave up 4 bases and J gave up 3 bases; unmatched junction bases: 12. Looked up from germline, CDR1 is MRHNA and CDR2 is SNTAGT. The CDR3 has 17 amino acids. CDR3 sequence reads: CASSAYLDRAVNQPQHF. Here the CDR3 DNA reads TGTGCCAGCAGTGCGTACCTCGACAGGGCAGTCAATCAGCCCCAGCATTTT.

The chain joins TRBV5-1 to TRBJ2-7; TRBD1 might be the D (5 bases). The CDR3 spans 14 residues. Germline CDR1 SGHRS, CDR2 YFSETQ. Trimming pared 4 bases from V and 6 bases from J, leaving 17 bases between. CDR3 sequence: CASSPARTLGEQYF. In DNA form, the CDR3 reads TGCGCCAGCAGCCCGGCTCGGACATTGGGCGAGCAGTACTTC.

The sample holds one count of this clone. The genes are TRBV19 and TRBJ1-1; no firm D call. Germline assignment: CDR1 LNHDA and CDR2 SQIVND (reference sequence). Trimming removed 5 bases from V and 0 bases from J, with 16 bases in between. The CDR3 runs 16 residues. The CDR3 is CASSSQLGGMNTEAFF. In DNA form, the CDR3 reads TGTGCCAGTAGTTCCCAACTGGGAGGTATGAACACTGAAGCTTTCTTT.

The chain is built from TRBV28 and TRBJ1-2; D may be TRBD1 (5 bases). Trimming shortened V by 7 bases and J by 8 bases, and 14 bases separated the two germline ends. CDR1 and CDR2 from the germline V gene are MDHEN and SYDVKM. CDR3 length: 12 amino acids. Here the CDR3 reads CASTLPGGGYTF. CDR3 coding DNA: TGTGCCAGCACCCTTCCCGGGGGAGGCTACACCTTC.

The chain recombines TRBV28 with TRBJ1-2, with 10 bases fitting TRBD1. CDR3 length: 15 residues. The junction had 5 bases not matched to a gene; V was cut back by 3 bases and J by 4 bases. Germline V gene lookup returns CDR1 MDHEN and CDR2 SYDVKM. The CDR3 reads CASSFGDRGGYGYTF. The CDR3 DNA reads TGTGCCAGCAGTTTTGGGGACAGGGGAGGCTATGGCTACACCTTC.

About this clone itself: A much larger clone lies a single base off, so this may be a read error. The chain joins TRBV4-1 to TRBJ2-5, with D perhaps matching TRBD1 (7 bases). V was clipped by 2 bases and J by 2 bases, with 9 bases between them. The CDR3 has 14 residues. Germline CDR1 and CDR2: MGHRA and YSYEKL. In nucleotides, the CDR3 is TGCGCCAGCAGCCAATCAGGGGGGCAAGAGACCCAGTACTTC. As protein: CASSQSGGQETQYF.

The rearrangement uses TRBV2 and TRBJ2-2; 8 bases align to TRBD2. The CDR3 has 17 residues. The V and J ends lost 6 bases and 6 bases, in that order; junction bases with no gene match: 15. Looked up from germline, CDR1 is SNHLY and CDR2 is FYNNEI. CDR3 bases: TGTGCCAGCAGCATTCCTCCGGGACTAGTTTCCTCCGGGGAGCTGTTTTTT. Amino acid sequence: CASSIPPGLVSSGELFF.

The chain's CDR3 is CASSTRGGNTGELFF. DNA of the CDR3: TGTGCCAGCAGCACAAGAGGGGGGAACACCGGGGAGCTGTTTTTT. V gene TRBV6-5 combines with J gene TRBJ2-2, with a possible D match to TRBD1 (6 bases). V shed 6 bases and J shed 1 base, with 12 bases lying between them. The CDR3 has 15 residues. CDR1 is MNHEY, CDR2 SVGAGI, per germline.

This clone was observed once. The chain couples TRBV30 to TRBJ1-3; the match to TRBD1 covers 7 bases. This CDR3 is built from 15 residues. Germline CDR1 and CDR2: GTSNPN and SVGIG (reference sequence). Unmatched junction bases numbered 8, after V lost 3 bases and J lost 3 bases. The DNA for the CDR3 is TGTGCCTGGAGCCGTTCCCGGGACAGTGGAAACACCATATATTTT. It specifies CAWSRSRDSGNTIYF.

The chain joins TRBV28 to TRBJ2-3; the match to TRBD2 covers 7 bases. V was pared by 2 bases and J by 2 bases, with 10 bases of the junction left unmatched. The CDR3 loop spans 17 amino acids. Germline loops: CDR1 MDHEN, CDR2 SYDVKM. Here the CDR3 DNA reads TGTGCCAGCAGTTTAGGGCAGGGAGCGGGACCCACAGATACGCAGTATTTT. Protein: CASSLGQGAGPTDTQYF.

This clone appeared a single time. The CDR3 spells CASSPAGGYNEQFF. The DNA for the CDR3 is TGTGCCAGCAGCCCAGCGGGGGGGTACAATGAGCAGTTCTTC. The V gene is TRBV5-5, the J gene TRBJ2-1; TRBD2 matches at 10 bases. Germline CDR1 reads SGHKS; CDR2 reads YYEKEE (reference sequence). Trimming took 4 bases from V and 4 from J; bases not matched to a gene: 2. CDR3 length: 14 residues.

The rearrangement joins TRBV30 to TRBJ1-3; 7 nucleotides align to TRBD1. This CDR3 comprises 13 residues. V gave up 4 bases and J gave up 0 bases; unmatched junction bases: 0. Germline V gene sequence: CDR1 GTSNPN, CDR2 SVGIG (reference sequence). CDR3 nucleotide sequence: TGTGCCTGGAACAGGGGCTCTGGAAACACCATATATTTT. Protein: CAWNRGSGNTIYF.

This clone was recorded once. V and J are TRBV6-5 and TRBJ1-2; TRBD1 aligns across 7 bases. V lost 2 bases to trimming and J lost 2 bases; unmatched junction nucleotides: 8. CDR1 and CDR2 (germline): MNHEY, SVGAGI. The CDR3 runs to 16 residues. The CDR3 DNA reads as TGTGCCAGCAGTTACGACGGACAGGCCCAAAACTATGGCTACACCTTC. Protein: CASSYDGQAQNYGYTF.

The chain carries TRBV27 and TRBJ1-5, with 7 bases fitting TRBD1. Germline-derived CDR1 and CDR2 are MNHEY and SMNVEV (reference sequence). V was pared by 5 bases and J by 6 bases, with 13 bases of the junction left unmatched. The CDR3 is 16 amino acids. DNA of the CDR3: TGTGCCAGCAGTCCCCGAGTGACAGGGTGGGCTCAGCCCCAGCATTTT. Encoded protein: CASSPRVTGWAQPQHF.

V gene TRBV7-6 combines with J gene TRBJ2-1, with no clear D. Germline CDR1 reads SGHVS; CDR2 reads FNYEAQ. V dropped 1 base and J dropped 6 bases, with 4 bases sitting between them. The CDR3 loop spans 12 amino acids. CDR3 DNA: TGTGCCAGCAGCTTAGTCAGCAATGAGCAGTTCTTC. It codes for CASSLVSNEQFF.

This chain joins TRBV4-2 and TRBJ1-5; TRBD1 might be the D (5 bases). With 4 bases removed from V and 7 bases from J, the gap between germline ends came to 17 bases. From germline, CDR1 is LGHNA and CDR2 YNFKEQ. The CDR3 runs to 15 residues. CDR3 loop: CASSPTGGKGQPQHF. CDR3 DNA: TGTGCCAGCAGCCCAACGGGGGGGAAGGGCCAGCCCCAGCATTTT.

V is TRBV20-1 and J is TRBJ1-1, with 9 bases identical to TRBD1. Germline loops: CDR1 DFQATT, CDR2 SNEGSKA (reference sequence). The CDR3 covers 15 residues. V lost 3 bases to trimming and J lost 4 bases; unmatched junction nucleotides: 9. The CDR3 region has the DNA TGCAGTGCTAGTATTTATGGACAGGGGAGCACTGAAGCTTTCTTT. Amino acid sequence: CSASIYGQGSTEAFF.

The V and J genes are TRBV27 and TRBJ1-1, with 9 bases that match TRBD1. The germline gives CDR1 MNHEY, CDR2 SMNVEV (reference sequence). Trimming at V came to 5 bases and at J to 6 bases, leaving 7 bases not matched to a gene. The CDR3 totals 14 residues. The CDR3 nucleotides read TGTGCCAGCAGTGACTACAGGGGGCGGGCTGAAGCTTTCTTT. Residues: CASSDYRGRAEAFF.